Sequencing of this TCR beta chain was carried out in a study of T cells in Graves' hyperthyroidism and ophthalmopathy. General study points: Blood also carried most thyroid clonotypes expanded above 0.001. The model predicted ophthalmopathy a median roughly six months before onset.

A Clinical Activity Score of at least 3, a NOSPECS grade of at least 4 and a duration under 3 months were recorded in the ophthalmopathy patients. Fresh peripheral blood, 8 to 10 ml, was the source of the PBMCs. The CDR3 regions of TCR beta were amplified from RNA transcripts. With the HTBI primer set, the TCR CDR3 went through a first round of RT-PCR. One entry per CDR3 protein, called by TCRdb with MiXCR from the multiplex PCR reads. The sample carries 560,000 or so distinct CDR3 sequences, around 20% recorded once. Regarding this clonotype: What it binds is not known.

The CDR3 is made up of 12 amino acids. Germline V gives CDR1 DFQATT, CDR2 SNEGSKA (reference sequence). V was trimmed by 6 bases and J by 4 bases, leaving 10 bases between them. The clonotype comes from a man aged 40-49 years with Graves' ophthalmopathy. This rearrangement joins TRBV20-1 to TRBJ1-5; D uncertain. The sample consisted of blood. CDR3: CSATDGNQPQHF. As DNA, the CDR3 is TGCAGTGCAACGGACGGGAATCAGCCCCAGCATTTT.